Here is one TCR beta chain with its context. The clone's antigen remains unknown. Base quality data are lacking; no much larger clone is found one base away. This specimen comes from a study of blood T cells in healthy people across ages (dated by TCRdb to the mid-2010s). Concerning the study at large: Template switching captured roughly one uniquely barcoded TCR beta cDNA molecule per two T cells in model experiments. Age-related changes in TCR beta repertoire diversity were measured in the study by deep sequencing normalized with unique cDNA molecular identifiers. Donors were grouped into four age groups: young (average roughly 15 years), middle-aged (roughly 37), aged (approximately 58) and long-lived (about 90). To avoid experimental bias, donors of different ages were spread randomly across the sequencing lanes. Using the same blood draw, the study looked at two additional independent replicas of 1 million unique cDNA reads for two donors, one aged 18 to 30 and the other aged 80 or older.

The donors were 40 or so Caucasian individuals from Russia, aged 6 to 90 years, who were systemically healthy. Each donor gave approximately 9.3 milliliters of peripheral blood, collected into EDTA-treated Vacutainer tubes. PBMCs were isolated by Ficoll-Paque density-gradient centrifugation, with at least 6 million obtained per sample. Trizol reagent was used to extract total RNA from PBMCs, with at least 5.5 micrograms per sample. The percentages of naive CD45RAhigh/CD27high T cells were determined by flow cytometry on a PBMC aliquot from every donor. The germline V gene encodes CDR1 SGHDT and CDR2 YYEEEE. Germline trimming amounts to 4 bases on V and 0 bases on J, with 4 as the count of junction bases outside the gene matches. The CDR3 has 15 amino acids, counting the end cysteine and phenylalanine. The DNA shown is the 45-base CDR3, in frame from base 1. Paper-wide results and their limitations: The percentage of naive T cells measured by flow cytometry correlated strongly with observed TCR beta diversity. Compared with the aged group, the long-lived group had more naive CD4+ T cells, fewer expanded clones and increased TCR diversity, a pattern suggesting age selection. Estimates of total diversity based on one million sequenced T cells were regarded as lower bounds and as underestimates. As age increased, observed TCR beta diversity per million T cells dropped in a roughly linear way, and a significant reduction was already evident by age 40. Because the CMV infection status of the donors was unknown, age-related changes in expanded clonotypes may potentially have been confounded. Conclusive comparison of naive and antigen-experienced compartments was prevented by the profiling of bulk unsorted PBMCs.

Library creation used 5' RACE. The sequencer was an Illumina HiSeq 2500. The second PCR ran for about 7 to 11 cycles and used a J-beta primer mix along with a sample-barcoded 5' primer. A template-switch 5' adaptor carrying 12 random nucleotides introduced a unique molecular identifier onto each TCR beta cDNA molecule. Each sample yielded at least 2.5 million CDR3-containing paired-end reads. First-strand cDNA synthesis was performed from all RNA using the Mint cDNA synthesis kit, with priming by a TRBC-specific oligonucleotide. All cDNA was treated with uracil-DNA glycosylase and then went through a first 18-cycle PCR with the universal primers M1SS and BC2_uni_R. Processing in the source paper ran as follows. For normalization, 1 million high-quality reads, each with a distinct molecular identifier, were randomly selected from each sample. Reads with shared molecular identifiers were discarded instead of being binned into consensus sequences. CDR3 identification, clonotype clustering and error correction used MiTCR with a Q25 quality threshold and the strictest error-elimination algorithm. A nonparametric unseen species model with Euler transformation was used to estimate lower-bound total TCR beta diversity. TCRdb passed the public sequencing reads through fastp at Q25 and MiXCR, retaining productive beta sequences. Rows are combined by CDR3 protein, so each entry shows the most common genes and DNA. These V and J calls rely on TCRdb rather than the paper's analysis. This sample lists over 1,200,000 distinct CDR3 sequences; approximately 59% were detected once. 6.7% of the sample is held by the ten biggest clonotypes.

The TCR comes from a man aged 18 to 29 in good health. Material: blood. Recombination connected TRBV5-6 to TRBJ2-1, with 7 bases matching TRBD1. Here the CDR3 is given as CASSKNRGSYNEQFF. The sequenced DNA is TGTGCCAGCAGCAAAAACAGGGGCTCCTACAATGAGCAGTTCTTC.